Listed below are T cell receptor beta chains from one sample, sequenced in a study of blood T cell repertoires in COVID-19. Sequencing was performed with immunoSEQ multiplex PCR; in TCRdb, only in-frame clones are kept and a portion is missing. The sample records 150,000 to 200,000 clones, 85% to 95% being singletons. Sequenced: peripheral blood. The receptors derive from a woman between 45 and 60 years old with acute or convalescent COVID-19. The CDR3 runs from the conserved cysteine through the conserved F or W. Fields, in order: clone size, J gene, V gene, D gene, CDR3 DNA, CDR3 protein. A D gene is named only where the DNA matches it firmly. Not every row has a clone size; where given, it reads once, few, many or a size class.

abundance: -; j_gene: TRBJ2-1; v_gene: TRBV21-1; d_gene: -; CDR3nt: TGTGCCAGCAACCTTGGACAGGCCAACAATGAGCAGTTCTTC; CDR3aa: CASNLGQANNEQFF
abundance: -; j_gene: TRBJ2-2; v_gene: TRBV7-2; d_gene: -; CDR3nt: TGTGCCAGCAGCTCCACGAGGGACTCGAAAGGCCCCGGGGAGCTGTTTTTT; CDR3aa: CASSSTRDSKGPGELFF
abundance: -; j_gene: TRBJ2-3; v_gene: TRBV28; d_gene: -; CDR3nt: TGTGCCAGCAGTCTCGGTTGGGGGGTTTCTGGCACAGATACGCAGTATTTT; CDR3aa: CASSLGWGVSGTDTQYF
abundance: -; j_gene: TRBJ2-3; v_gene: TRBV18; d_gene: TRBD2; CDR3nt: TGTGCCAGCTCACCGGGACTAGCCGCAGATACGCAGTATTTT; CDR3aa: CASSPGLAADTQYF
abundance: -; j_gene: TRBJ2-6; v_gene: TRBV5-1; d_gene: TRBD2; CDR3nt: TGCGCCAGCAGCTTGGACAAGCGGGGGGGCCGAGGTGCTGGGGCCAACGTCCTGACTTTC; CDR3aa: CASSLDKRGGRGAGANVLTF
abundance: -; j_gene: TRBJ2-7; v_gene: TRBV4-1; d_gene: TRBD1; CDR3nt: TGCGCCAGCAGCCAACCTTTTCGGGACAGGGAATCGGGCGAGCAGTACTTC; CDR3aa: CASSQPFRDRESGEQYF
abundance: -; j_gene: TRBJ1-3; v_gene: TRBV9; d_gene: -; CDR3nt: TGTGCCAGCAGCGGAGACGACCTGGACAGTTCTTCCTCTGGAAACACCATATATTTT; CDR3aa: CASSGDDLDSSSSGNTIYF
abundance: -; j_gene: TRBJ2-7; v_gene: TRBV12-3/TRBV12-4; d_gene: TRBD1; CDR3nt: TGTGCCAGCAACCGGGACAGGGGTTACGAGCAGTACTTC; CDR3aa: CASNRDRGYEQYF
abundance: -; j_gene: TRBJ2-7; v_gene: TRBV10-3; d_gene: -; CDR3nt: TGTGCCATCAGTACAGGGTTTGGAGACGAGCAGTACTTC; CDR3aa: CAISTGFGDEQYF
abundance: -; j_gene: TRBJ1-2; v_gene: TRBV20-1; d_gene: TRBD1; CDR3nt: TGCAGTGCTAGTGGACAGGTTAACTATGGCTACACCTTC; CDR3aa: CSASGQVNYGYTF
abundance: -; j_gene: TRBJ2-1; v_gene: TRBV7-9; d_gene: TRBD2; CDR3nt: TGTGCCAGCAGACCGGGACTAGCAAATGAGCAGTTCTTC; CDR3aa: CASRPGLANEQFF
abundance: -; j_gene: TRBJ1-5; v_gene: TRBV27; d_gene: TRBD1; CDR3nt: TGTGCCAGCAGTTTATTAGGGGGCGGGGATCAGCCCCAGCATTTT; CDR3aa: CASSLLGGGDQPQHF
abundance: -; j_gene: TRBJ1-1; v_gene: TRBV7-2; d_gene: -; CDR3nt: TGTGCCAGCAGCTTAGGTTCGGGGATGAACACTGAAGCTTTCTTT; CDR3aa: CASSLGSGMNTEAFF
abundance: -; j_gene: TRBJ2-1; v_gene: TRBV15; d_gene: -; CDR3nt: TGTGCCACCAGCAGGCGACAGACCACCTACAATGAGCAGTTCTTC; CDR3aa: CATSRRQTTYNEQFF
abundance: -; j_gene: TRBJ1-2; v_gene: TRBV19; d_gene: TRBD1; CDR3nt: TGTGCCAGTAGTATAGGACCCTTGGCCAGGGGGGTCTATGGCTACACCTTC; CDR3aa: CASSIGPLARGVYGYTF
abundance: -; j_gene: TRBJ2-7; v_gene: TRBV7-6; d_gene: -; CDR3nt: TGTGCCAGCAGCGAAATACCGGACAGAGCCTACGAGCAGTACTTC; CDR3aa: CASSEIPDRAYEQYF
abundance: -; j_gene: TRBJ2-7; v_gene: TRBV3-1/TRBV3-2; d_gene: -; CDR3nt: TGTGCCAGCAGTCCCGCCTCAGGGGAGCAGTACTTC; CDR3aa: CASSPASGEQYF
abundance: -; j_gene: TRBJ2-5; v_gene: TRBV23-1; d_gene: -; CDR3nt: TGCGCCAGCAATCCTAGCGGTTGGGGGCCAGAGACCCAGTACTTC; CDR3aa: CASNPSGWGPETQYF
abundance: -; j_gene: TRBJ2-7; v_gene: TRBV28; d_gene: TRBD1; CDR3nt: TGTGCCAGCAGTTGGGACAGGGATTCCTACGAGCAGTACTTC; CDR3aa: CASSWDRDSYEQYF
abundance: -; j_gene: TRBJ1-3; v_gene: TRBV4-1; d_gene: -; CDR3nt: TGCGCCAGCAGCCAAGAGTACCGGGACACCATATATTTT; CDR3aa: CASSQEYRDTIYF
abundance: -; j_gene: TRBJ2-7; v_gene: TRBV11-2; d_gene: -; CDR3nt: TGTGCCAGCAGCCTCGGGACTCTCCTTCCCTCCGAGCAGTACTTC; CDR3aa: CASSLGTLLPSEQYF
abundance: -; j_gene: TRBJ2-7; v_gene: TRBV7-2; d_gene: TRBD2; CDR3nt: TGTGCCAGCAGCTTAGCGTTTTTTGCGGGGGGCGTCAACGAGCAGTACTTC; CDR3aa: CASSLAFFAGGVNEQYF
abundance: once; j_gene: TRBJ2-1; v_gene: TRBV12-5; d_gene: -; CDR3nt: TGTGCTAGTGGAGCCTTCGGGACTTCCTCCTACAATGAGCAGTTCTTC; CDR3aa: CASGAFGTSSYNEQFF
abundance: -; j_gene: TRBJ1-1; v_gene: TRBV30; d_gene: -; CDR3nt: TGTGCCTGGAGTTTAGGGGGTGAAGCTTTCTTT; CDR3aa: CAWSLGGEAFF
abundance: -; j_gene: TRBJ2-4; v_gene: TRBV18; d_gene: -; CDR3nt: TGTGCCAGCTCACCAGTGACAGTCGTTCAGGGCTCCAAAAACATTCAGTACTTC; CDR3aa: CASSPVTVVQGSKNIQYF
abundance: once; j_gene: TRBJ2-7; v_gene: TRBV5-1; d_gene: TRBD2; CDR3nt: TGCGCCAGCAGCTTGGCCCGGACTAGCGGGGGGGAGCAGTACTTC; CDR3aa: CASSLARTSGGEQYF
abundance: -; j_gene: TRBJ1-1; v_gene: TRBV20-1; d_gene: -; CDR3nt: TGCAGTGCACAACAGAACACTGAAGCTTTCTTT; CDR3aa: CSAQQNTEAFF
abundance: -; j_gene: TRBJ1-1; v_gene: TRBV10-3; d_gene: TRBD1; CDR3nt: TGTGCCATCAGTTCCCCCGGGGACAGGGGATTGGGCACTGAAGCTTTCTTT; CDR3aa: CAISSPGDRGLGTEAFF
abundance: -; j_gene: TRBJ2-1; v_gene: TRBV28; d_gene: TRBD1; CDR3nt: TGTGCCAGCAGTTTAGCCTCAGGGGGCCTGGGGCAGTTCTTC; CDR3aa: CASSLASGGLGQFF
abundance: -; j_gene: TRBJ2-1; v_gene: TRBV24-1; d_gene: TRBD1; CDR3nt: TGTGCCACCAGTGATGGCGGGACAGGGGTAAATGAGCAGTTCTTC; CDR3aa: CATSDGGTGVNEQFF
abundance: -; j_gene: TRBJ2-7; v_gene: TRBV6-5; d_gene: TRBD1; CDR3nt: TGTGCCAGCAAGTTCCGGAGACAGGGTTCCTTCGAGCAGTACTTC; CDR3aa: CASKFRRQGSFEQYF
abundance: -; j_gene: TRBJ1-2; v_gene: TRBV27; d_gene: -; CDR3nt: TGTGCCAGCAGTCTCGACGGGAGTGGAGGCTACACCTTC; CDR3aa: CASSLDGSGGYTF
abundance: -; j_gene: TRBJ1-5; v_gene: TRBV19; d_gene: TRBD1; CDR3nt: TGTGCCAGTAAAGACCTGGGACAGGGGATCAATCAGCCCCAGCATTTT; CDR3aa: CASKDLGQGINQPQHF
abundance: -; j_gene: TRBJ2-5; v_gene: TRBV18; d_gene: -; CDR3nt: TGTGCCAGCTCACCACAGGAGGGGGCCGAGACCCAGTACTTC; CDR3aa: CASSPQEGAETQYF
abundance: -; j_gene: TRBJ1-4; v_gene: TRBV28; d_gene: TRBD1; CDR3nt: TGTGCCAGCAGCCCCTCAGACAGGGATTATGAAAAACTGTTTTTT; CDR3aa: CASSPSDRDYEKLFF
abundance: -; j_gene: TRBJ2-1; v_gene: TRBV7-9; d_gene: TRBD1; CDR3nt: TGTGCCAGCAGCTCCGGGACAGGGGGCGATGAGCAGTTCTTC; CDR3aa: CASSSGTGGDEQFF
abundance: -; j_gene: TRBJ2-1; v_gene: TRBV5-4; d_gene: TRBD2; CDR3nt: TGTGCCAGCAGCTTGGGAACGGGGGGAACCTACAATGAGCAGTTCTTC; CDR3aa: CASSLGTGGTYNEQFF